A single sample gave rise to the 32 T cell receptor beta chains below, sequenced in a study of identifying expanded T cells in peripheral blood. Libraries were prepared by immunoSEQ multiplex PCR; TCRdb keeps only in-frame clonotypes and omits some of them. The sample lists about 110,000 clones, about 89% seen once, with less than 20% in the top ten. Sequencing was done on a sample of blood. The source of these receptors is a person aged 18 to 75 in good health.

This sequence joins TRBV27 and TRBJ2-2; D is possibly TRBD1 (6 bases). V gave up 8 bases and J gave up 8 bases, with 18 bases separating them. Germline values: CDR1 MNHEY, CDR2 SMNVEV (reference sequence). The CDR3 is 14 residues long. The chain's CDR3 is CASGRGSMYGELFF. The CDR3 DNA reads TGTGCCAGCGGCAGGGGCTCTATGTATGGGGAGCTGTTTTTT.

In DNA form, the CDR3 reads TGTGCCAGCAGCTTAGAAAGAAGGGGGCGGCAAGCTTTCTTT. Its translation is CASSLERRGRQAFF. The chain uses TRBV7-2 and TRBJ1-1; TRBD1 matches 7 bases. The CDR3 has 14 amino acids. The junction had 8 bases not matched to a gene; V was cut back by 1 base and J by 9 bases. Germline-derived CDR1 and CDR2 are SGHTA and FQGNSA. Using reference TRBV7-2 and TRBJ1-1 for the parts outside the CDR3, the full variable domain is GAGVSQSPSNKVTEKGKDVELRCDPISGHTALYWYRQSLGQGLEFLIYFQGNSAPDKSGLPSDRFSAERTGGSVSTLTIQRTQQEDSAVYLCASSLERRGRQAFFGQGTRLTVV.

The chain uses TRBV15 and TRBJ1-4; 10 bases are shared with TRBD1. The length of the CDR3 is 14 residues. Looked up from germline, CDR1 is LNHNV and CDR2 is YYDKDF (reference sequence). Germline trimming cut 1 base from V and 8 bases from J; bases unmatched to any gene: 1. CDR3 in DNA: TGTGCCACCAGCAGAGCGGGACAGGGGGAAAAACTGTTTTTT. It codes for CATSRAGQGEKLFF.

The V and J genes are TRBV6-1 and TRBJ1-1, with D maybe TRBD1 (5 bases). From germline, CDR1 is MNHNS and CDR2 SASEGT. CDR3 size: 14 residues. V was pared by 3 bases and J by 1 base, with 9 bases between. CDR3 in amino acids: CASSEAGRNTEAFF. CDR3 in DNA: TGTGCCAGCAGTGAGGCAGGGCGGAACACTGAAGCTTTCTTT.

V usage is TRBV2 and J usage is TRBJ1-5, with 7 bases lining up with TRBD1. Germline V gene lookup returns CDR1 SNHLY and CDR2 FYNNEI. The CDR3 is made up of 14 amino acids. The V and J ends lost 6 bases and 11 bases, in that order; junction bases with no gene match: 13. CDR3 nucleotide sequence: TGTGCCAGCAGCCCGACAGGGAATAGGGCAGCCCAGCATTTT. As protein: CASSPTGNRAAQHF.

The V gene is TRBV7-9, the J gene TRBJ2-4, with D possibly being TRBD2 (5 bases). The CDR3 is 16 amino acids. With 2 bases removed from V and 3 bases from J, the gap between germline ends came to 14 bases. Germline assignment: CDR1 SEHNR and CDR2 FQNEAQ (reference sequence). CDR3 amino acids: CASSLTSGLVKNIQYF. DNA for the CDR3: TGTGCCAGCAGCTTAACTTCCGGACTCGTCAAAAACATTCAGTACTTC.

The chain's CDR3 is CASSGDLSSYNEQFF. CDR3 nucleotide sequence: TGTGCCAGCTCAGGAGATCTGAGCTCCTACAATGAGCAGTTCTTC. The gene calls are TRBV18 and TRBJ2-1; D is ambiguous. This CDR3 region has 15 residues. The V end was cut by 5 bases, the J end by 0 bases, with 11 bases between. Germline CDR1 reads KGHSH; CDR2 reads LQKENI. The variable domain in full, completed from reference TRBV18 and TRBJ2-1, reads NAGVMQNPRHLVRRRGQEARLRCSPMKGHSHVYWYRQLPEEGLKFMVYLQKENIIDESGMPKERFSAEFPKEGPSILRIQQVVRGDSAAYFCASSGDLSSYNEQFFGPGTRLTVL.

The chain combines TRBV6-1 with TRBJ2-7; 8 bases line up with TRBD2. V dropped 4 bases and J dropped 1; count of bases not matched to a gene: 9. This CDR3 comprises 16 residues. Germline CDR1 is MNHNS and CDR2 is SASEGT. The chain's CDR3 is CASSVISGEPSYEQYF. The CDR3 DNA sequence: TGTGCCAGCAGTGTGATTAGCGGGGAACCATCCTACGAGCAGTACTTC.

The rearrangement links TRBV7-9 to TRBJ2-3; 12 bases are shared with TRBD2. V lost 5 bases to trimming and J lost 3 bases; unmatched junction nucleotides: 9. Germline V gene lookup returns CDR1 SEHNR and CDR2 FQNEAQ (reference sequence). The CDR3 covers 17 residues. DNA for the CDR3: TGTGCCAGCAGCGATCCTAGCGGGGGGGTGGGAACAGATACGCAGTATTTT. It is translated as CASSDPSGGVGTDTQYF. The variable domain in full, with the rest retrieved from reference TRBV7-9 and TRBJ2-3, is DTGVSQNPRHKITKRGQNVTFRCDPISEHNRLYWYRQTLGQGPEFLTYFQNEAQLEKSRLLSDRFSAERPKGSFSTLEIQRTEQGDSAMYLCASSDPSGGVGTDTQYFGPGTRLTVL.

The rearrangement links TRBV5-1 to TRBJ1-1; D perhaps matches TRBD1 (5 bases). The CDR3 sequence is 15 residues long. The V and J ends lost 1 base and 0 bases respectively, with 10 bases between them. In germline, CDR1 is SGHRS, CDR2 YFSETQ. CDR3 in DNA: TGCGCCAGCAGCTTGTACGGGACGGTGAACACTGAAGCTTTCTTT. Translated, it gives CASSLYGTVNTEAFF.

CDR3 nucleotide sequence: TGCAGCGCCTCCCAAGGGGCCCGGCAGCCCCAGCATTTT. Residues: CSASQGARQPQHF. The chain carries TRBV29-1 and TRBJ1-5, with TRBD1 as a possible D gene (5 bases). CDR3 size: 13 residues. Germline CDR1 SQVTM, CDR2 ANQGSEA. V was pared by 7 bases and J by 7 bases, with 17 bases between.

The CDR3 DNA follows: TGTGCCAGCAGCCTGGACCGGAATAGCAATCAGCCCCAGCATTTT. Translated: CASSLDRNSNQPQHF. The rearrangement uses TRBV4-2 and TRBJ1-5; D gene unclear. Looked up from germline, CDR1 is LGHNA and CDR2 is YNFKEQ. There are 15 residues in the CDR3. V lost 4 bases and J lost 0, with 10 bases in between.

The chain couples TRBV28 to TRBJ2-2, with TRBD1 identical over 11 bases. The V and J ends lost 6 bases and 3 bases, in that order; junction bases with no gene match: 6. This CDR3 is built from 16 residues. Germline V CDR1 and CDR2: MDHEN, SYDVKM. CDR3 sequence (DNA): TGTGCCAGCAGAAGTAGGACAGGGGGCCACACCGGGGAGCTGTTTTTT. Translation: CASRSRTGGHTGELFF.

The chain is built from TRBV4-3 and TRBJ2-7, with 7 bases identical to TRBD1. V trimming: 3 bases; J trimming: 4 bases; junction bases outside the gene matches: 12. CDR1 is LGHNA, CDR2 YSLEER, per germline. The CDR3 totals 16 residues. The CDR3 is CASSQDPGTVGYEQYF. For the CDR3, the DNA is TGCGCCAGCAGCCAGGACCCCGGGACAGTAGGATACGAGCAGTACTTC.

V is TRBV15 and J is TRBJ1-1; 8 bases line up with TRBD1. Trimming took 2 bases from V and 5 from J; bases not matched to a gene: 7. Germline CDR1 and CDR2: LNHNV and YYDKDF (reference sequence). The CDR3 totals 15 residues. The CDR3 region is CATSRLIRTGTEAFF. CDR3 sequence (DNA): TGTGCCACCAGCAGACTGATAAGGACAGGGACTGAAGCTTTCTTT.

The table lists this clone with a count of one. The genes are TRBV25-1 and TRBJ1-2; 9 bases map to TRBD1. Germline-derived CDR1 and CDR2 are MGHDK and SYGVNS. This CDR3 comprises 13 residues. V lost 4 bases and J lost 7; bases outside the gene matches: 4. CDR3 nucleotide sequence: TGTGCCAGCAGTGGCCCGACAGGGGGTGGCTACACCTTC. Translating gives CASSGPTGGGYTF.

The chain uses TRBV7-2 and TRBJ2-5, with 8 nucleotides matching TRBD1. The germline V gene has CDR1 SGHTA and CDR2 FQGNSA. The CDR3 extends over 16 amino acids. The J segment lost 5 bases and the V segment lost 1 base, leaving 9 bases of the junction unmatched. The CDR3 nucleotides read TGTGCCAGCAGCTTAGATTGGGCAGGGGGCGAGGAGACCCAGTACTTC. This encodes CASSLDWAGGEETQYF.

This clone was observed a few times. The chain uses TRBV4-2 and TRBJ2-4; 16 bases align to TRBD2. The germline gives CDR1 LGHNA, CDR2 YNFKEQ. Losses at the gene ends were 6 bases for V and 15 bases for J; bases not matched to a gene: 14. This CDR3 spans 16 amino acids. The CDR3, as DNA: TGTGCCAGCAGTCATGCTCCCGGGACTAGCGGGGGGGCATGGTACTTC. Its translation is CASSHAPGTSGGAWYF.

The chain is built from TRBV5-4 and TRBJ1-6, with D possibly matching TRBD1 (6 bases). Trimming took 4 bases from V and 6 from J, leaving 17 bases between them. The length of the CDR3 is 16 residues. Per germline, CDR1 SGHNT and CDR2 YYREEE (reference sequence). CDR3 loop: CASSRGTGALNSPLHF. CDR3 bases: TGTGCCAGCAGCAGGGGGACCGGGGCCCTTAATTCACCCCTCCACTTT.

The CDR3 region has the DNA TGTGCCAGCAGCTTAGGTGCGGGGGTCAATGGCTACACCTTC. It codes for CASSLGAGVNGYTF. The V call is TRBV7-9, the J call TRBJ1-2; tentatively, D is TRBD1 (5 bases). The CDR3 sequence is 14 residues long. The V gene lost 1 base and the J gene lost 6 bases, with 12 bases spanning the gap. CDR1 SEHNR and CDR2 FQNEAQ come from the germline V gene (reference sequence). Supplemented by reference TRBV7-9 and TRBJ1-2, the full variable domain reads DTGVSQNPRHKITKRGQNVTFRCDPISEHNRLYWYRQTLGQGPEFLTYFQNEAQLEKSRLLSDRFSAERPKGSFSTLEIQRTEQGDSAMYLCASSLGAGVNGYTFGSGTRLTVV.

The genes are TRBV5-1 and TRBJ1-4, with TRBD1 matching 7 bases. Trimming cost V 3 bases and J 3 bases; bases outside gene matches: 5. Per germline, CDR1 SGHRS and CDR2 YFSETQ. The CDR3 has 15 amino acids. CDR3 in amino acids: CASSSTGPANEKLFF. The CDR3 DNA reads as TGCGCCAGCAGCTCGACAGGGCCGGCTAATGAAAAACTGTTTTTT.

This chain links TRBV7-2 with TRBJ2-1; maybe TRBD1 (6 bases). The V gene lost 5 bases and the J gene lost 0 bases, with 20 bases spanning the gap. Germline-derived CDR1 and CDR2 are SGHTA and FQGNSA. This CDR3 is 18 amino acids long. In DNA, the CDR3 is TGTGCCAGCAGCCCCGACAGGTTGGAACTACGCTCCTACAATGAGCAGTTCTTC. This translates into CASSPDRLELRSYNEQFF.

The count of this clone is one. The rearrangement links TRBV27 to TRBJ2-5; D is undetermined. The ends were cut back, 2 bases at V and 2 bases at J, with 9 bases in the middle. Germline loops: CDR1 MNHEY, CDR2 SMNVEV (reference sequence). This CDR3 has 14 amino acids. The CDR3 loop reads CASSLNRVQETQYF. DNA of the CDR3: TGTGCCAGCAGTTTAAACCGGGTACAAGAGACCCAGTACTTC.

This sequence joins TRBV6-6 and TRBJ1-3, with a possible D match to TRBD1 (5 bases). The CDR3 is 15 amino acids. Trimming stripped 0 bases from V and 4 bases from J, with 10 bases between. Looked up from germline, CDR1 is MNHNY and CDR2 is SVGAGI (reference sequence). CDR3 residues: CASSYSTGGGNTIYF. The CDR3 DNA reads as TGTGCCAGCAGTTACTCGACCGGGGGGGGAAACACCATATATTTT.

J is TRBJ1-3 and V is TRBV7-2; 7 nucleotides align to TRBD1. V was pared by 2 bases and J by 2 bases, with 6 bases of the junction left unmatched. Germline loops: CDR1 SGHTA, CDR2 FQGNSA. The CDR3 totals 16 residues. CDR3 amino acids: CASSLRQTGTGNTIYF. The CDR3 DNA follows: TGTGCCAGCAGCTTACGCCAGACAGGGACTGGAAACACCATATATTTT.

The gene calls are TRBV5-1 and TRBJ2-7, with D possibly TRBD1 on 5 matching bases. This CDR3 is 12 amino acids long. Trimming removed 2 bases from V and 6 bases from J, with 9 bases in between. Per the germline V gene, CDR1 is SGHRS and CDR2 is YFSETQ. The CDR3 sequence is CASSFSGFEQYF. DNA for the CDR3: TGCGCCAGCAGCTTCTCAGGGTTCGAGCAGTACTTC.

The chain couples TRBV4-2 to TRBJ2-1, with TRBD1 matching 8 bases. This CDR3 region has 16 residues. CDR1 and CDR2 from the germline V gene are LGHNA and YNFKEQ. Trimming took 0 bases from V and 9 from J; bases not matched to a gene: 10. The CDR3 region is CASSQDLQDRVTEQFF. For the CDR3, the DNA is TGTGCCAGCAGCCAAGATCTCCAGGACAGGGTTACTGAGCAGTTCTTC.

This sequence joins TRBV28 and TRBJ1-2; no reliable D call. Germline loops: CDR1 MDHEN, CDR2 SYDVKM. Trimming pared 7 bases from V and 7 bases from J, leaving 13 bases between. The CDR3 loop spans 12 amino acids. The chain's CDR3 is CASTRGSSGYTF. CDR3 nucleotides: TGTGCCAGCACTCGAGGGTCTAGTGGCTACACCTTC.

This clone came up a few times. V is TRBV27 and J is TRBJ2-4; the D gene is possibly TRBD2 (5 bases). Trimming took 6 bases from V and 9 from J, leaving 15 bases between them. CDR1 and CDR2 from the germline V gene are MNHEY and SMNVEV (reference sequence). The CDR3 is 13 amino acids. The CDR3 DNA sequence: TGTGCCAGCAGCCGAAATTCAGAGGGCATTCAGTACTTC. Its translation is CASSRNSEGIQYF.

The CDR3 nucleotides read TGTGCCAGCAGGGCTCAGGGTTGGGATGGCTACACCTTC. Amino acids: CASRAQGWDGYTF. The chain employs TRBV27 and TRBJ1-2; tentative D call: TRBD1 (5 bases). CDR3 length: 13 amino acids. The germline gives CDR1 MNHEY, CDR2 SMNVEV (reference sequence). Trimming cost V 6 bases and J 6 bases, with 14 bases left between them.

This clone has a single count. This sequence joins TRBV6-5 and TRBJ2-7, with 7 bases lining up with TRBD1. CDR1 MNHEY and CDR2 SVGAGI come from the germline V gene. The CDR3 is made up of 16 amino acids. Trimming at V came to 0 bases and at J to 3 bases, leaving 8 bases not matched to a gene. The CDR3 here is CASSYSRGPGGYEQYF. Written as DNA, the CDR3 is TGTGCCAGCAGTTACTCCCGGGGTCCAGGGGGCTACGAGCAGTACTTC.

This chain links TRBV27 with TRBJ1-4, with 7 bases lining up with TRBD1. CDR3 length: 16 residues. Germline V CDR1 and CDR2: MNHEY, SMNVEV (reference sequence). The V segment lost 8 bases and the J segment 0 bases; nucleotides outside the gene matches: 9. The CDR3 loop reads CASGETGFATNEKLFF. CDR3 DNA sequence: TGTGCCAGCGGGGAGACAGGGTTTGCAACTAATGAAAAACTGTTTTTT.